This T cell receptor (beta chain) was captured in a study of blood T cells in healthy people across ages (dated by TCRdb to about 2015). About the investigation overall: In model experiments, template switching captured about one uniquely barcoded TCR beta cDNA molecule for every two T cells. The study measured age-related changes in TCR beta repertoire diversity using deep sequencing normalized with unique cDNA molecular identifiers. Four age groups were formed from the donors: young (average approximately 15 years), middle-aged (approximately 40), aged (roughly 59) and long-lived (about 75). To avoid experimental bias, donors of different ages were spread randomly across the sequencing lanes. For two donors (one aged 18 to 29 and one aged 80 or older), the study analyzed two additional independent replicas of 1 million unique cDNA reads from the same blood draw.

Reading the germline V gene (reference sequence) gives CDR1 DFQATT and CDR2 SNEGSKA. V loses 2 bases, J loses 4 bases, and the germline ends lie 11 bases apart. Including the terminal cysteine and phenylalanine, the CDR3 comprises 14 residues. Of all the DNA, just the CDR3 is kept, 42 bases in frame from base 1. The investigation overall reported the following: Because the CMV infection status of the donors was unknown, age-related changes in expanded clonotypes may potentially have been confounded. The percentage of naive T cells measured by flow cytometry correlated strongly with observed TCR beta diversity. The long-lived group showed more naive CD4+ T cells, fewer expanded clones and increased TCR diversity than the aged group, suggesting age selection. Observed TCR beta diversity per million T cells fell roughly linearly with age, and a significant reduction was already apparent by age roughly 40. Because profiling used bulk unsorted PBMCs, naive and antigen-experienced compartments could not be compared conclusively. Total diversity estimates from one million sequenced T cells were considered lower bounds and underestimates.

Systemically healthy Caucasian individuals from Russia, around 39 in total and aged roughly 6 to 95 years, were included as donors. Each donor gave approximately 9.4 milliliters of peripheral blood, drawn into EDTA-treated Vacutainer tubes. Ficoll-Paque density-gradient centrifugation was used to isolate PBMCs, with at least 6 million obtained per sample. Trizol reagent was used to extract total RNA from PBMCs, with at least 6 micrograms per sample. Naive CD45RAhigh/CD27high T cell percentages were measured by flow cytometry on a PBMC aliquot from every donor. Library generation was performed with 5' RACE. Sequencing used an Illumina HiSeq 2500. The second PCR ran for about 7 to 11 cycles and used a J-beta primer mix along with a sample-barcoded 5' primer. A unique molecular identifier was introduced onto each TCR beta cDNA molecule by a template-switch 5' adaptor carrying 12 random nucleotides. At least 3 million CDR3-containing paired-end reads were obtained from each sample. All of the RNA was converted into first-strand cDNA using the Mint cDNA synthesis kit, with a TRBC-specific oligonucleotide serving as the primer. All cDNA was treated with uracil-DNA glycosylase and then went through a first 18-cycle PCR with the universal primers M1SS and BC2_uni_R. The authors' pipeline ran thus. For normalization, 1 million high-quality reads were randomly selected from each sample, with every read carrying a distinct molecular identifier. Reads sharing molecular identifiers were discarded rather than binned into consensus sequences. MiTCR, with a Q25 quality threshold and the strictest error-elimination algorithm, was used for CDR3 identification, clonotype clustering and error correction. A nonparametric unseen species model with Euler transformation was used to estimate a lower bound on total TCR beta diversity. TCRdb handled the public reads itself, with Q25 trimming in fastp and clone calling in MiXCR, and kept productive beta chains. Rows with a matching CDR3 protein are joined into one entry that keeps the most common DNA and genes. The V and J calls follow TCRdb's processing rather than the paper's. For this sample there are roughly 1.6 million distinct CDR3 sequences; about 31% appear just once. The top ten clonotypes cover 11% of the sample.

This clonotype occurred a few times. Its antigen is currently not known. No base quality values were provided; no much bigger clone lies one nucleotide off. The V and J genes are TRBV20-1 and TRBJ1-4; the D segment cannot be called with confidence. The sequencing sample was made of blood. The receptor was derived from a woman aged 25 to 39 in good health. At the DNA level, the sequence is TGCAGTGCTAGATCGATGTCAGATAATGAAAAACTGTTTTTT. This codes for CSARSMSDNEKLFF.